The 28 T cell receptor beta chains listed next were all sequenced from one sample in a study of T-cell memory formation after mild COVID-19. TCRdb itself ran the 5' RACE reads through MiXCR, one entry per CDR3 protein. This table holds 450,000 or so distinct CDR3 sequences, roughly 20% found once. Material: PBMCs or a T cell subset sorted from them (not recorded which). These receptor sequences come from an adult woman who had mild COVID-19 (a few samples of this study predate the infection). Cell type and time point are not known.

This clonotype has a handful of counts. CDR3 residues: CASSRGGSGVYEQYF. The CDR3 coding sequence is TGTGCCAGCAGCCGCGGGGGGAGCGGGGTTTACGAGCAGTACTTC. This chain uses TRBV3-1 with TRBJ2-7; 8 nucleotides line up with TRBD2. Trimming at V came to 4 bases and at J to 4 bases, leaving 9 bases not matched to a gene. The CDR3 totals 15 residues. Germline CDR1 and CDR2: LGHDT and YNNKEL (reference sequence).

This clonotype was observed a few times. The CDR3 spells CASSPTSGTQFF. The DNA for the CDR3 is TGTGCCAGCAGCCCTACTAGCGGAACACAGTTCTTC. V is TRBV12-3 or TRBV12-4 and J is TRBJ2-1, with 8 bases matching TRBD2. The CDR3 sequence is 12 residues long. V trimming: 6 bases; J trimming: 13 bases; junction bases outside the gene matches: 8.

This clonotype was seen ten or more times. This CDR3 is CASSPRDRGGNEQFF. The CDR3 nucleotides read TGTGCCAGCAGTCCCCGGGACAGGGGCGGCAATGAGCAGTTCTTC. J is TRBJ2-1 and V is TRBV12-3 or TRBV12-4; 10 bases align to TRBD1. Trimming cost V 5 bases and J 6 bases; bases outside gene matches: 7. The CDR3 length is 15 residues.

This clonotype was detected only a few times. This chain joins TRBV5-1 and TRBJ2-7; TRBD1 aligns across 10 bases. The germline gives CDR1 SGHRS, CDR2 YFSETQ. V shed 0 bases, J shed 6 bases, and the junction held 12 bases outside the gene matches. The CDR3 length is 17 residues. CDR3 bases: TGCGCCAGCAGCTTGGGGGGTTTGGCGGACAGGGGGATCGAGCAGTACTTC. Encoded protein: CASSLGGLADRGIEQYF.

The genes are TRBV11-2 and TRBJ2-1; no definite D call. Germline CDR1 is SGHAT and CDR2 is FQNNGV. Trimming cost V 0 bases and J 0 bases, with 6 bases left between them. This CDR3 has 15 amino acids. CDR3 DNA: TGTGCCAGCAGCTTAGACATGAGCTCCTACAATGAGCAGTTCTTC. Translating gives CASSLDMSSYNEQFF.

The V gene is TRBV12-3 or TRBV12-4, the J gene TRBJ2-2, with 8 bases matching TRBD2. The CDR3 loop spans 16 amino acids. V shed 5 bases, J shed 0 bases, and the junction held 5 bases outside the gene matches. The DNA of the CDR3 is TGTGCCAGCAGTGGACTAGCCGCAGCGAACACCGGGGAGCTGTTTTTT. This encodes CASSGLAAANTGELFF.

The table lists this clonotype with a few counts. V usage is TRBV7-2 and J usage is TRBJ2-7, with D uncertain. There are 16 residues in the CDR3. V lost 1 base to trimming and J lost 0 bases, with 13 bases between them. Germline CDR1 is SGHTA and CDR2 is FQGNSA. CDR3 loop: CASSLGLVRSSYEQYF. The CDR3 nucleotides read TGTGCCAGCAGCTTAGGGCTGGTCAGGAGCTCCTACGAGCAGTACTTC.

J is TRBJ2-3 and V is TRBV7-8; no reliable D call. Germline V gene data show CDR1 as SGHVS and CDR2 as FQNEAQ. Between the trimmed V and J ends, which lost 8 bases and 3 bases, there was a span of 15 bases. This CDR3 spans 14 amino acids. The CDR3: CASVGPGITDTQYF. As DNA, the CDR3 is TGTGCCAGCGTGGGTCCTGGAATAACAGATACGCAGTATTTT.

In this sample, this clonotype turned up a few times. The DNA of the CDR3 is TGTGCCAGCAGTTACTCTACAGCTCCTTCGTATGGCTACACCTTC. Translation gives CASSYSTAPSYGYTF. This chain links TRBV6-5 with TRBJ1-2; D unresolved. This CDR3 is built from 15 residues. Germline-derived CDR1 and CDR2 are MNHEY and SVGAGI. The V gene lost 0 bases and the J gene lost 5 bases, with 13 bases spanning the gap.

This clonotype has a handful of counts. This rearrangement joins TRBV6-2 or TRBV6-3 to TRBJ2-7, with 10 bases matching TRBD2. Trimming took 11 bases from V and 4 from J; bases not matched to a gene: 11. This CDR3 comprises 14 residues. The germline V gene has CDR1 MNHEY and CDR2 SVGEGT. In nucleotides, the CDR3 is TGTGCCTCCTATAGCGGGAGGCTCGATTACGAGCAGTACTTC. Translating gives CASYSGRLDYEQYF.

This clonotype was detected a few times. The rearrangement uses TRBV5-6 and TRBJ1-1; D not resolved. The CDR3 loop spans 15 amino acids. The V gene lost 0 bases and the J gene lost 3 bases, with 12 bases spanning the gap. Germline V gives CDR1 SGHDT, CDR2 YYEEEE. The CDR3, as DNA: TGTGCCAGCAGCTTGGTGTCGACCCGCGACACTGAAGCTTTCTTT. The encoded protein is CASSLVSTRDTEAFF.

J is TRBJ1-1 and V is TRBV5-4; D not resolved. Per germline, CDR1 SGHNT and CDR2 YYREEE (reference sequence). V gave up 7 bases and J gave up 2 bases, with 12 bases separating them. The CDR3 extends over 13 amino acids. The chain's CDR3 is CASSQTTNTEAFF. CDR3 bases: TGTGCCAGCTCCCAAACTACTAACACTGAAGCTTTCTTT.

This clonotype was found a few times. This chain uses TRBV7-6 with TRBJ1-2; unclear D gene. Trimming left V 5 bases short and J 5 bases short, with 15 bases between. Germline V CDR1 and CDR2: SGHVS, FNYEAQ. This CDR3 has 14 residues. This CDR3 reads CASSPWQRTYGYTF. In DNA, the CDR3 is TGTGCCAGCAGCCCGTGGCAAAGAACGTATGGCTACACCTTC.

This chain's CDR3 is CAISERSGNDGYTF. CDR3 nucleotide sequence: TGTGCCATCAGTGAGAGGTCGGGTAATGATGGCTACACCTTC. The chain combines TRBV10-3 with TRBJ1-2; D uncertain. This CDR3 has 14 amino acids. Germline V gene sequence: CDR1 ENHRY, CDR2 SYGVKD. The V and J ends lost 2 bases and 6 bases respectively, with 13 bases between them.

In its sample, this clonotype was seen once. The rearrangement links TRBV2 to TRBJ2-5; TRBD1 matches 10 bases. CDR1 and CDR2 (germline): SNHLY, FYNNEI. After removal of 6 bases from V and 5 bases from J, the junction contained 12 bases not matched to a gene. The CDR3 is 16 residues long. The CDR3 DNA reads TGTGCCAGCAGCCAACCGGGACAGGGGTCGGCCGAGACCCAGTACTTC. This encodes CASSQPGQGSAETQYF.

This clonotype was seen a handful of times. This chain connects TRBV12-3 or TRBV12-4 to TRBJ1-4, with D tentatively TRBD1 (6 bases). Trimming pared 1 base from V and 6 bases from J, leaving 12 bases between. This CDR3 spans 15 amino acids. The CDR3 DNA follows: TGTGCCAGCAGTTTAGGTGTGGGGGGCTATGAAAAACTGTTTTTT. Amino acids: CASSLGVGGYEKLFF.

The V call is TRBV13, the J call TRBJ2-1, with TRBD1 matching 9 bases. This CDR3 spans 15 amino acids. V dropped 2 bases and J dropped 7; count of bases not matched to a gene: 6. CDR1 PRHDT and CDR2 FYEKMQ come from the germline V gene (reference sequence). CDR3 nucleotides: TGTGCCAGCAGCTTACGGGGACAGGGTGAGAATGAGCAGTTCTTC. Its translation is CASSLRGQGENEQFF. Full variable domain (rest looked up from reference TRBV13 and TRBJ2-1): AAGVIQSPRHLIKEKRETATLKCYPIPRHDTVYWYQQGPGQDPQFLISFYEKMQSDKGSIPDRFSAQQFSDYHSELNMSSLELGDSALYFCASSLRGQGENEQFFGPGTRLTVL.

This clonotype was seen more than once but under ten times. This rearrangement joins TRBV20-1 to TRBJ2-5; 8 positions agree with TRBD2. The CDR3 runs to 15 residues. V dropped 0 bases and J dropped 2; count of bases not matched to a gene: 5. Per the germline V gene, CDR1 is DFQATT and CDR2 is SNEGSKA (reference sequence). CDR3 nucleotides: TGCAGTGCTAGAGACCCGGCTAGCGGGCAAGAGACCCAGTACTTC. Amino acid sequence: CSARDPASGQETQYF.

This clonotype has only a few counts. The chain uses TRBV5-1 and TRBJ2-1; 7 bases line up with TRBD2. CDR3 length: 14 amino acids. The germline V gene has CDR1 SGHRS and CDR2 YFSETQ. V lost 5 bases to trimming and J lost 5 bases; unmatched junction nucleotides: 7. CDR3 sequence reads: CASRGGRIDNEQFF. The CDR3 region has the DNA TGCGCCAGCAGGGGCGGGAGAATAGACAATGAGCAGTTCTTC. Drawing the rest from reference TRBV5-1 and TRBJ2-1, the complete variable domain is KAGVTQTPRYLIKTRGQQVTLSCSPISGHRSVSWYQQTPGQGLQFLFEYFSETQRNKGNFPGRFSGRQFSNSRSEMNVSTLELGDSALYLCASRGGRIDNEQFFGPGTRLTVL.

The rearrangement uses TRBV5-1 and TRBJ1-3; D call uncertain. V gave up 4 bases and J gave up 4 bases, with 18 bases separating them. Germline V gene data show CDR1 as SGHRS and CDR2 as YFSETQ. The CDR3 is 16 residues long. The CDR3 nucleotides are TGCGCCAGCAGCCCGCTGCCCCAAGGTGAAGGAAACACCATATATTTT. Translating gives CASSPLPQGEGNTIYF.

This clonotype was seen only a few times. The rearrangement links TRBV7-9 to TRBJ2-7; 10 bases fit TRBD2. This CDR3 spans 15 amino acids. Losses at the gene ends were 5 bases for V and 3 bases for J; bases not matched to a gene: 7. CDR1 and CDR2 from the germline V gene are SEHNR and FQNEAQ (reference sequence). CDR3 DNA: TGTGCCAGCAGCCCCCCGGGACTAGCGAACTACGAGCAGTACTTC. It is translated as CASSPPGLANYEQYF.

This clonotype was recorded a few times. The rearrangement links TRBV15 to TRBJ2-1; 9 bases fit TRBD1. This CDR3 has 18 residues. CDR1 is LNHNV and CDR2 is YYDKDF in the germline V gene (reference sequence). V lost 5 bases and J lost 1; bases outside the gene matches: 12. This chain's CDR3 is CATSATKTGGRSYNEQFF. The CDR3 nucleotides read TGTGCCACCAGCGCGACAAAAACAGGGGGCCGGTCCTACAATGAGCAGTTCTTC.

This chain connects TRBV9 to TRBJ2-5, with TRBD2 matching 7 bases. This CDR3 is built from 17 residues. The trim removed 2 bases at V and 2 bases at J, leaving 12 bases unmatched. Germline lookup yields CDR1 SGDLS and CDR2 YYNGEE. CDR3 in amino acids: CASSVGMTGRGQETQYF. CDR3 DNA sequence: TGTGCCAGCAGCGTGGGAATGACGGGGAGGGGTCAAGAGACCCAGTACTTC.

The chain combines TRBV5-5 with TRBJ2-7, with D possibly being TRBD1 or TRBD2 (6 bases each). The germline V and J ends were trimmed by 1 base and 2 bases, with 13 bases remaining between them. CDR3 length: 15 residues. Germline V gene lookup returns CDR1 SGHKS and CDR2 YYEKEE (reference sequence). Written as DNA, the CDR3 is TGTGCCAGCAGCTTGAGCGTAGGGGGGCCCTACGAGCAGTACTTC. It specifies CASSLSVGGPYEQYF.

J is TRBJ1-1 and V is TRBV7-2; D is unclear. This CDR3 has 16 amino acids. V dropped 5 bases and J dropped 6 bases, with 22 bases sitting between them. Per germline, CDR1 SGHTA and CDR2 FQGNSA. CDR3 sequence reads: CASSPHLADHGAEAFF. The CDR3 bases are TGTGCCAGCAGCCCCCACTTGGCAGACCACGGTGCTGAAGCTTTCTTT.

This chain uses TRBV7-8 with TRBJ1-1; D is uncertain. The CDR3 is 14 residues long. Per germline, CDR1 SGHVS and CDR2 FQNEAQ. The V end was cut by 5 bases, the J end by 2 bases, with 12 bases between. The DNA of the CDR3 is TGTGCCAGCAGCGCTGAAGCGGATAACACTGAAGCTTTCTTT. Protein: CASSAEADNTEAFF.

The rearrangement uses TRBV7-2 and TRBJ2-5; 9 nucleotides agree with TRBD1. After removal of 6 bases from V and 2 bases from J, the junction contained 4 bases not matched to a gene. CDR3 length: 14 residues. Germline V gene lookup returns CDR1 SGHTA and CDR2 FQGNSA. CDR3 in amino acids: CASRDRGGQETQYF. In DNA, the CDR3 is TGTGCCAGCAGGGACAGGGGAGGGCAAGAGACCCAGTACTTC.

The chain recombines TRBV15 with TRBJ1-2; D is perhaps TRBD1 (5 bases). Germline loops: CDR1 LNHNV, CDR2 YYDKDF (reference sequence). The CDR3 totals 15 residues. The V and J ends lost 0 bases and 4 bases respectively, with 12 bases between them. CDR3 protein: CATSRERGLSYGYTF. CDR3 nucleotide sequence: TGTGCCACCAGCAGAGAAAGGGGACTGAGCTATGGCTACACCTTC. Using reference TRBV15 and TRBJ1-2 for the parts outside the CDR3, the full variable domain is DAMVIQNPRYQVTQFGKPVTLSCSQTLNHNVMYWYQQKSSQAPKLLFHYYDKDFNNEADTPDNFQSRRPNTSFCFLDIRSPGLGDTAMYLCATSRERGLSYGYTFGSGTRLTVV.